These 2 T cell receptor beta chains were sequenced from one sample in a study of blood T cell repertoires in COVID-19. Sequenced by immunoSEQ multiplex PCR; TCRdb stores in-frame clones only, minus some. The sample contains roughly 250,000 clones, about 85% of which appear only once. Input material: PBMCs or T cells enriched from blood (not recorded which). The receptors were sampled from a woman between 45 and 60 years old who had recovered from COVID-19.

The chain employs TRBV19 and TRBJ2-5; 9 nucleotides match TRBD1. The junction had 2 bases not matched to a gene; V was cut back by 6 bases and J by 3 bases. The CDR3 consists of 13 residues. Germline V lookup: CDR1 LNHDA, CDR2 SQIVND (reference sequence). Here the CDR3 reads CASRRTGEETQYF. The CDR3 nucleotides read TGTGCCAGTAGAAGGACAGGGGAAGAGACCCAGTACTTC.

V gene TRBV11-2 combines with J gene TRBJ2-1; D not certain. This CDR3 spans 10 amino acids. Germline V gene data show CDR1 as SGHAT and CDR2 as FQNNGV. The V end lost 8 bases, the J end lost 12 bases, and 11 bases lay between the germline ends. The CDR3 region is CASRIAGQFF. CDR3 nucleotide sequence: TGTGCCAGCCGAATAGCCGGGCAGTTCTTC.